A single sample is the source of the 21 T cell receptor beta chains below, sequenced in a study of CD8+ T cells in alopecia areata. Cell sorting was performed on pooled cutaneous lymph node cells with CD4, CD8alpha, NKG2D, NKG2ACE and other markers. cDNA serving as the sequencing template came from extracted, reverse transcribed RNA. Libraries were prepared by immunoSEQ multiplex PCR; TCRdb keeps only in-frame clonotypes and omits some of them. The profile covers 290,000 or so clones, none occurring a single time. The sequencing sample was made of CD4+ T cells sorted from a lymph node. These receptors originate from a C3H/HeJ mouse with alopecia areata. For this strain, the MHC haplotype corresponds to H2-k.

Only a few counts were recorded for this clone. Gene names denote mouse genes. The sequence runs out 4 residues before the end of the CDR3; the remainder is reconstructed from the germline J gene. The chain carries TRBV29 and TRBJ2-5; possibly TRBD1 for D (8 bases). This CDR3 spans 16 amino acids. The germline V gene encodes CDR1 MSHET and CDR2 SYDVDS. CDR3 bases read: TGTGCTAGCACCCACAGGGGGGGTGAGGAAACGGAC. Encoded protein: CASTHRGGEETD. The complete CDR3 sequence is CASTHRGGEETDTQYF.

On this clone: A much larger clone sits a single nucleotide away, making a read error possible. Gene names denote mouse genes. The read terminates 3 residues ahead of where the CDR3 ends, so the germline J gene completes it. The chain is built from TRBV13-3 and TRBJ1-6, with a weak D call TRBD1 (6 bases). TRBJ1-6 counts as an open reading frame of uncertain function. This CDR3 is built from 15 residues. Germline V CDR1 and CDR2: NNHDY, SYVADS. The ends were cut back, 2 bases at V and 0 bases at J, with 6 bases in the middle. CDR3 DNA, as far as it was read: TGTGCCAGCAGTGAGGACAGTTCCTATAATTCGCCC. This translates into CASSEDSSYNSP. Given in full, the CDR3 is CASSEDSSYNSPLYF.

To note about this clone: Mouse germline and gene names are used. The observed sequence ends 4 residues before the CDR3 terminus, with the missing tail filled in from the germline J gene. Additional DNA sequences in this sample encode the identical CDR3. The V call is TRBV1, the J call TRBJ2-1, with 7 bases fitting TRBD1. The CDR3 consists of 13 residues. Per the germline V gene, CDR1 is NSQYPW and CDR2 is LRSPGD (reference sequence). Trimming at V came to 3 bases and at J to 5 bases, leaving 1 base not matched to a gene. The sequenced CDR3 bases are TGCACCTGCAGTGCCGGGACAGATGCT. It encodes CTCSAGTDA. The whole CDR3 region reads CTCSAGTDAEQFF.

Notes on this clone: Gene names refer to mouse genes. The CDR3 end falls 4 residues outside the read, so it is completed with the germline J gene. The identical CDR3 is also encoded by other nucleotide sequences in the sample. The chain employs TRBV13-1 and TRBJ1-2; perhaps TRBD1 as D (6 bases). Germline CDR1 is NSHNY and CDR2 is SYGAGN. The CDR3 contains 15 residues. CDR3 in amino acids: CASSDAGDRGSDYTF. The CDR3 bases that were read are TGTGCCAGCAGTGATGCAGGGGACCGGGGGTCC.

This clone showed up just a few times. Genes and germline are mouse. The CDR3 is CASGDRGTSNSDYTF. Partial CDR3 DNA: TGTGCCAGCGGTGACCGAGGGACTTCAAACTCC. The chain couples TRBV13-2 to TRBJ1-2; the D gene is possibly TRBD1 (5 bases). The read ends 4 residues shy of where the CDR3 ends; the end is completed using the germline J gene. Germline V gene sequence: CDR1 NNHNN, CDR2 SYGAGS (reference sequence). CDR3 size: 15 residues. With 2 bases removed from V and 0 bases from J, the gap between germline ends came to 11 bases.

This clone has more than one count but fewer than ten. Genes and germline are mouse. The read is 4 residues too short to cover the CDR3 end, so that end is filled in from the germline J gene. This sequence joins TRBV31 and TRBJ2-1, with 11 positions matching TRBD1. Germline loops: CDR1 GKSSPN, CDR2 SITVG. This CDR3 comprises 14 residues. The J segment lost 5 bases and the V segment lost 2 bases, leaving 2 bases of the junction unmatched. CDR3 residues: CAWSSGQGDAEQFF. The DNA read from the CDR3 is TGTGCCTGGAGTTCGGGACAGGGGGATGCT.

In its sample, this clone was seen a few times. Here the gene names and germline are mouse. The CDR3 end lies 4 residues beyond the end of the read and is filled in from the germline J gene. The chain couples TRBV13-1 to TRBJ1-2; D might be TRBD1 (6 bases). Germline-derived CDR1 and CDR2 are NSHNY and SYGAGN. The CDR3 runs 12 residues. The covered CDR3 bases are TGTGCCAGCAGTGATGCAGGGGTC. This gives the protein CASSDAGV. The whole CDR3 region reads CASSDAGVDYTF.

Worth noting for this clone: Gene names denote mouse genes. This chain's CDR3 is CASTGDRAETLYF. CDR3 bases read: TGTGCCAGCACCGGGGACAGGGCAGAA. This rearrangement joins TRBV13-1 to TRBJ2-3; 8 bases map to TRBD1. The read is 4 residues too short to cover the CDR3 end, so that end is filled in from the germline J gene. With V trimmed by 6 bases and J by 3 bases, 3 bases remained unmatched. The CDR3 sequence is 13 residues long. Germline values: CDR1 NSHNY, CDR2 SYGAGN.

Comment on this clone: Gene names denote mouse genes. The read gets to within 4 residues of the CDR3 end, and the germline J gene fills in the rest. The gene calls are TRBV12-2 and TRBJ2-4, with 11 positions matching TRBD2. CDR1 is SGHLS, CDR2 HYDKME, per germline. J lost 0 bases, V lost 1 base, and 11 bases had no gene match. The CDR3 is made up of 19 amino acids. The CDR3 protein is CASSLTGLGEEGSQNTLYF. CDR3 DNA (partial): TGTGCCAGCTCTCTGACGGGACTGGGGGAGGAAGGTAGTCAAAAC.

A word on this clone: Here the gene names and germline are mouse. The CDR3 end falls 4 residues outside the read, so it is completed with the germline J gene. This CDR3 is also generated by other DNA sequences in the sample. The chain carries TRBV1 and TRBJ2-2, with D possibly being TRBD2 (7 bases). In germline, CDR1 is NSQYPW, CDR2 LRSPGD (reference sequence). The CDR3 is 15 residues long. V lost 0 bases to trimming and J lost 2 bases, with 7 bases between them. The CDR3 loop reads CTCSAEGGNTGQLYF. CDR3 DNA, as far as it was read: TGCACCTGCAGTGCAGAGGGGGGCAACACCGGG.

This clone was seen a handful of times. The germline and genes are mouse ones. Sequencing ends 4 residues short of the CDR3 end; the germline J gene provides the rest. This sequence joins TRBV13-1 and TRBJ1-2; TRBD1 agrees at 7 bases. CDR3 length: 14 amino acids. J lost 1 base, V lost 2 bases, and 2 bases had no gene match. Germline V gene data show CDR1 as NSHNY and CDR2 as SYGAGN. This CDR3 is CASSDPGGNSDYTF. The CDR3 DNA, read in part, is TGTGCCAGCAGTGACCCAGGGGGAAACTCC.

To note about this clone: Gene names are mouse gene names. Coverage ceases 4 residues before the CDR3 finishes, and the germline J gene fills in the end. This chain links TRBV13-3 with TRBJ2-2; TRBD2 matches at 7 bases. With V trimmed by 1 base and J by 1 base, 4 bases remained unmatched. The CDR3 runs to 16 residues. Germline-derived CDR1 and CDR2 are NNHDY and SYVADS. The CDR3 DNA, read in part, is TGTGCCAGCAGTGATTTCCTGGGGGTAAACACCGGG. Translation: CASSDFLGVNTG. The full CDR3 protein is CASSDFLGVNTGQLYF.

This clone was found many times. Gene and germline names: mouse. The sequenced part of the CDR3 DNA is TGTGCCAGCAGCCCACCCCCAGGGGGAGAC. Translation: CASSPPPGGD. The whole CDR3 protein is CASSPPPGGDTQYF. The V gene is TRBV5, the J gene TRBJ2-5; 7 positions agree with TRBD1. The read ends 4 residues before the CDR3 terminus; that terminus is restored from the germline J gene. The germline CDR1 and CDR2 sequences are LGHNA and YNLKQL (reference sequence). The CDR3 is made up of 14 amino acids.

With respect to this clone: Gene and germline names: mouse. The read terminates 4 residues before the CDR3 end, so the remaining end is supplied by the germline J gene. This sequence joins TRBV13-2 and TRBJ2-2, with TRBD2 identical over 9 bases. This CDR3 has 16 amino acids. With V trimmed by 0 bases and J by 5 bases, 5 bases remained unmatched. Germline V gene sequence: CDR1 NNHNN, CDR2 SYGAGS (reference sequence). The CDR3 is CASGDGGLGLTGQLYF. CDR3 DNA, as far as it was read: TGTGCCAGCGGTGATGGGGGACTGGGTCTGACCGGG.

A word on this clone: Germline and genes: mouse. The CDR3 extends 4 residues past the end of the read, so its final part is completed from the germline J gene. The V gene is TRBV13-2, the J gene TRBJ2-7; 13 bases are a match to TRBD2. CDR1 NNHNN and CDR2 SYGAGS come from the germline V gene (reference sequence). The V and J ends lost 0 bases and 0 bases, in that order; junction bases with no gene match: 3. The CDR3 totals 17 residues. This chain's CDR3 is CASGDGDWGGSSYEQYF. The DNA read from the CDR3 is TGTGCCAGCGGTGATGGGGACTGGGGGGGGAGCTCCTAT.

The sample holds a few counts of this clone. Each gene name is a mouse one. The CDR3 goes on 4 residues after the read ends, and that part is filled in from the germline J gene. This chain uses TRBV5 with TRBJ1-1; 7 bases are a match to TRBD1. CDR3 size: 14 residues. The ends lost 4 bases at V and 4 bases at J; junction bases unmatched: 6. CDR1 is LGHNA, CDR2 YNLKQL, per germline (reference sequence). The CDR3: CASSPDRVGTEVFF. CDR3 DNA, as far as it was read: TGTGCCAGCAGCCCCGACAGGGTGGGCACA.

A word on this clone: Germline and genes here are mouse. From the germline J gene comes the end of the CDR3, since the read stops 4 residues before it. The genes are TRBV5 and TRBJ2-5; TRBD2 matches 7 bases. The CDR3 has 14 residues. Germline V gene sequence: CDR1 LGHNA, CDR2 YNLKQL (reference sequence). J gave up 1 base and V 4 bases, and 2 bases lay outside the gene matches. The part of the CDR3 DNA that was read is TGTGCCAGCAGCCTGGGGGGTCACCAAGAC. It yields the protein CASSLGGHQD. The entire CDR3 protein reads CASSLGGHQDTQYF.

A few counts support this clone. Germline and genes here are mouse. The DNA ends 4 residues before the CDR3 does, and the rest of the CDR3 is filled in from the germline J gene. V usage is TRBV5 and J usage is TRBJ2-7; 9 bases agree with TRBD1. Germline V gene data show CDR1 as LGHNA and CDR2 as YNLKQL (reference sequence). The CDR3 is 16 amino acids. CDR3 amino acids: CASSQDSQGARYEQYF. The sequenced part of the CDR3 DNA is TGTGCCAGCAGCCAAGATTCACAGGGGGCGAGGTAT.

The sample holds a few counts of this clone. Gene names and germline refer to mouse. Read sequence stops 4 residues before the CDR3 end, and the germline J gene provides the missing end. The rearrangement joins TRBV19 to TRBJ2-3; D is perhaps TRBD1 (6 bases). The CDR3 spans 13 residues. The germline V gene has CDR1 FNHDT and CDR2 SITEND (reference sequence). Trimming removed 5 bases from V and 4 bases from J, with 11 bases in between. Incomplete CDR3 DNA: TGTGCCAGCAGACCGCGGGACACAGAA. Translated, it gives CASRPRDTE. The complete CDR3 reads CASRPRDTETLYF.

Details on this clone: The genes are named according to mouse. The read finishes 4 residues shy of the CDR3 end, and the germline J gene is used to complete it. The J gene is TRBJ1-2, the V gene TRBV1; D is perhaps TRBD1 (5 bases). The length of the CDR3 is 15 residues. V was cut by 0 bases and J by 2 bases, with 10 bases left in between. Germline V CDR1 and CDR2: NSQYPW, LRSPGD (reference sequence). The CDR3 region is CTCSADQGRNSDYTF. The CDR3 bases that were read are TGCACCTGCAGTGCAGACCAGGGTAGGAACTCC. Full variable domain (rest looked up from reference TRBV1 and TRBJ1-2): VTLLEQNPRWRLVPRGQAVNLRCILKNSQYPWMSWYQQDLQKQLQWLFTLRSPGDKEVKSLPGADYLATRVTDTELRLQVANMSQGRTLYCTCSADQGRNSDYTFGSGTRLLVI.

This clone was counted between two and nine times. Gene names refer to mouse genes. The read gets to within 4 residues of the CDR3 end, and the germline J gene fills in the rest. This chain connects TRBV19 to TRBJ2-1, with D possibly being TRBD2 (7 bases). Germline CDR1 and CDR2: FNHDT and SITEND (reference sequence). V lost 1 base and J lost 6, with 11 bases in between. This CDR3 region has 14 residues. CDR3 in amino acids: CASSIWGAGAEQFF. The covered CDR3 bases are TGTGCCAGCAGTATATGGGGGGCCGGTGCT. The full variable domain, in which reference TRBV19 and TRBJ2-1 provide the parts outside the CDR3, is GGIITQTPKFLIGQEGQKLTLKCQQNFNHDTMYWYRQDSGKGLRLIYYSITENDLQKGDLSEGYDASREKKSSFSLTVTSAQKNEMAVFLCASSIWGAGAEQFFGPGTRLTVL.